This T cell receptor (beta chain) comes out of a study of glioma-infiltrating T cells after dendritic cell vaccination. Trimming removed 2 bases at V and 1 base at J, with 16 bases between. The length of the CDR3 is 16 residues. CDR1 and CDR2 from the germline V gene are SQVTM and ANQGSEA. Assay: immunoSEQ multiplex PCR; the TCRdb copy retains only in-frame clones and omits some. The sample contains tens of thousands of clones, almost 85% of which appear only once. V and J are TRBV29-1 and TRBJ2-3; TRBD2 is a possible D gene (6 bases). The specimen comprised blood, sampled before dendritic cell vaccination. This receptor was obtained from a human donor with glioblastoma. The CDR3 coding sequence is TGCAGCGTTGAATTGGACGCCTCGGGAGGCACAGATACGCAGTATTTT. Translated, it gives CSVELDASGGTDTQYF.